This TCR beta chain was documented in a study of blood T cell repertoires in COVID-19. Across the whole study: PBMCs, B-cell-depleted T cells, or T cells were the source of the cDNA or gDNA that made up the material.

The ends lost 3 bases at V and 7 bases at J; junction bases unmatched: 14. The CDR3 is 16 residues long. CDR1 is GTSNPN and CDR2 is SVGIG in the germline V gene (reference sequence). Authors' processing steps: Quantification of nucleated cells was approximated via reference gene primer amplification. The assay was immunoSEQ multiplex PCR, and TCRdb's table has in-frame clones only and misses some. V and J calls plus clone size are reproduced from that table; the DNA served to infer D and trimming. The sample yields 130,000 to 150,000 clones, 70% to 90% seen once. The receptor comes from an older woman with COVID-19, enrolled during active disease. Material for sequencing was peripheral blood. V is TRBV30 and J is TRBJ2-3; 9 bases line up with TRBD2. The CDR3 protein is CAWSPTERGVTNTQYF. CDR3 sequence (DNA): TGTGCCTGGAGCCCGACTGAGCGGGGGGTCACTAATACGCAGTATTTT.